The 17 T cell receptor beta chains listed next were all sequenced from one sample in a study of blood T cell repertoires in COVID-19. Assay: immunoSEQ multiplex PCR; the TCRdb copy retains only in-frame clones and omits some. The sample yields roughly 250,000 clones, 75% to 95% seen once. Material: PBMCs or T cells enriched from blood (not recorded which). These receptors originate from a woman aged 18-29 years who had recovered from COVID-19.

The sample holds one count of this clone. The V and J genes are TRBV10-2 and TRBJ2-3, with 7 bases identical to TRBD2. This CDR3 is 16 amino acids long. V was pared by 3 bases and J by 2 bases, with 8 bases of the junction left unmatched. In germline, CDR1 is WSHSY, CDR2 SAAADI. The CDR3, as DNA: TGCGCCAGCAGTGAACCGACTAGCATATACACAGATACGCAGTATTTT. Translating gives CASSEPTSIYTDTQYF.

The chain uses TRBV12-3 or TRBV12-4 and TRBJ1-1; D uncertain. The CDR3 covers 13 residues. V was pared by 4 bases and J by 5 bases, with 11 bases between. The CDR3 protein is CASSSLTGTEAFF. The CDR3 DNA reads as TGTGCCAGCAGTTCCCTTACCGGGACTGAAGCTTTCTTT.

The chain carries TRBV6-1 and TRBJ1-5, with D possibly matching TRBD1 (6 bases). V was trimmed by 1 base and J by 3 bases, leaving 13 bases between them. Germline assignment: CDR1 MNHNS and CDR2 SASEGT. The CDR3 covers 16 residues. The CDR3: CASSEENQGHNQPQHF. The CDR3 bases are TGTGCCAGCAGTGAAGAGAACCAGGGGCACAATCAGCCCCAGCATTTT.

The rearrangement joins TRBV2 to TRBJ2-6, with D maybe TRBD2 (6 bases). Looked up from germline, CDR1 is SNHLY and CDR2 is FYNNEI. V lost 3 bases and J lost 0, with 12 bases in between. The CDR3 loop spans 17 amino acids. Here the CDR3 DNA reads TGTGCCAGCAGTGAGGAGGGCCCCGGCTCTGGGGCCAACGTCCTGACTTTC. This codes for CASSEEGPGSGANVLTF.

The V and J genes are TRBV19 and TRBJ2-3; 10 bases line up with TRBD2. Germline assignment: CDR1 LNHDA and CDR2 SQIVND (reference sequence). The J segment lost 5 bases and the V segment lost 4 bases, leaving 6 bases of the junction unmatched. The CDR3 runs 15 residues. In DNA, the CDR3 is TGTGCCAGTAGTAAAGGGGGACTAGCGAGAGATACGCAGTATTTT. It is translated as CASSKGGLARDTQYF.

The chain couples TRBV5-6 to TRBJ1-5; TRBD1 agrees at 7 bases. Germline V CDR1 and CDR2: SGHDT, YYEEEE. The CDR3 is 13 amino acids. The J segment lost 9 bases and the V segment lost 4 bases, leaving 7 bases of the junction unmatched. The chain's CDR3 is CASSPRGGSPQHF. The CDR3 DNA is TGTGCCAGCAGCCCTCGAGGGGGCTCGCCCCAGCATTTT.

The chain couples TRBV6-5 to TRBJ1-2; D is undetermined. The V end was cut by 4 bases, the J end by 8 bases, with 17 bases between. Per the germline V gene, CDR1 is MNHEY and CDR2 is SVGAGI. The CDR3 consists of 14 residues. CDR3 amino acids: CASSFDGVLGGYTF. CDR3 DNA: TGTGCCAGCAGTTTTGACGGTGTCCTAGGCGGCTACACCTTC.

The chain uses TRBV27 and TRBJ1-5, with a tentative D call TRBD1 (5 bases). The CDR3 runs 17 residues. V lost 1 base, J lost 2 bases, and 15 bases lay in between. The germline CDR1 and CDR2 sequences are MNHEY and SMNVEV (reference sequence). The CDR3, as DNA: TGTGCCAGCAGTTTATTCGGCAGGGCTGGGCGCAATCAGCCCCAGCATTTT. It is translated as CASSLFGRAGRNQPQHF.

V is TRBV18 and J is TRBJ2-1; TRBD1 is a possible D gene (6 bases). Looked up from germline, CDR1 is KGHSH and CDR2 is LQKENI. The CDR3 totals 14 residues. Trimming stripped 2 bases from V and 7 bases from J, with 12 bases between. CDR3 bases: TGTGCCAGCTCACCAAGACAGGATACGAATGAGCAGTTCTTC. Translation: CASSPRQDTNEQFF. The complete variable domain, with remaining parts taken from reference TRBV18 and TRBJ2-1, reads NAGVMQNPRHLVRRRGQEARLRCSPMKGHSHVYWYRQLPEEGLKFMVYLQKENIIDESGMPKERFSAEFPKEGPSILRIQQVVRGDSAAYFCASSPRQDTNEQFFGPGTRLTVL.

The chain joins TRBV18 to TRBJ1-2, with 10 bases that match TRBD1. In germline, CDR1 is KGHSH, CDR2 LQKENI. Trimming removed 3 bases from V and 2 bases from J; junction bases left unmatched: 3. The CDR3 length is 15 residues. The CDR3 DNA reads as TGTGCCAGCTCACCGAAGGGACAGGGGAACTATGGCTACACCTTC. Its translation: CASSPKGQGNYGYTF.

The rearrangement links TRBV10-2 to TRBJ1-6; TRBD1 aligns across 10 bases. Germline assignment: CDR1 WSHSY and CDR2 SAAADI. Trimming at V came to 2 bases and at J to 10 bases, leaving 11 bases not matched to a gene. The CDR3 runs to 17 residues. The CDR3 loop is CASSERQGAVGGSPLHF. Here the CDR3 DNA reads TGCGCCAGCAGTGAGCGACAGGGGGCGGTTGGGGGATCACCCCTCCACTTT.

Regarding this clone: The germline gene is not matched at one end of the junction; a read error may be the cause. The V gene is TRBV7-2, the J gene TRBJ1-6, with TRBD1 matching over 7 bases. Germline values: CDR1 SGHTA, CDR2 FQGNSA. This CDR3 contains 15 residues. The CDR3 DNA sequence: TGTGCCAGCAGCTCGACAGGGTCCTTTAATTCACCCCTCCACTTT. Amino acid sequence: CASSSTGSFNSPLHF.

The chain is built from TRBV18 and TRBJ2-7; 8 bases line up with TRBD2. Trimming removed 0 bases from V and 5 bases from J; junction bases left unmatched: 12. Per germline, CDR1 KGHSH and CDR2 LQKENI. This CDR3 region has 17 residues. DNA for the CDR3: TGTGCCAGCTCACCACCGGGGAAGCGGGGGCTAGGTAACGAGCAGTACTTC. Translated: CASSPPGKRGLGNEQYF.

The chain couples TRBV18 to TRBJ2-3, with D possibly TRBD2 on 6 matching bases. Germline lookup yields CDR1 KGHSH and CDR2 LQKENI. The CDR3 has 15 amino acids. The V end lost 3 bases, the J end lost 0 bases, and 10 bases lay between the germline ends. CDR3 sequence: CASSPVGRSTDTQYF. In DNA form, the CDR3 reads TGTGCCAGCTCACCCGTGGGGAGGAGCACAGATACGCAGTATTTT.

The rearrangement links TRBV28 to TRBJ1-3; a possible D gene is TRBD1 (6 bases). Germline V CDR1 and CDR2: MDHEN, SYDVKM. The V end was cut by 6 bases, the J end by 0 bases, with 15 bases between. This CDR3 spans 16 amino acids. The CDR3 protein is CASRSLQGPSGNTIYF. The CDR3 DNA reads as TGTGCCAGCAGGAGCCTACAGGGACCCTCTGGAAACACCATATATTTT.

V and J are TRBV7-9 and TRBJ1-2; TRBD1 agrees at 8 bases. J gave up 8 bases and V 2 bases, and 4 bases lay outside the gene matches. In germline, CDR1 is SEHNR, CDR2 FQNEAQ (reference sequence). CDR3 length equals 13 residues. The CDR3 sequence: CASSLPGGEGYTF. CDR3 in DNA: TGTGCCAGCAGCTTACCAGGGGGCGAGGGCTACACCTTC.

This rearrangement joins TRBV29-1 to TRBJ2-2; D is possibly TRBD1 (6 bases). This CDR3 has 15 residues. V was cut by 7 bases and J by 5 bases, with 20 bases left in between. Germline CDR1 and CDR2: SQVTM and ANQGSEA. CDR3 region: CSAALGGVGTGELFF. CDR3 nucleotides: TGCAGCGCCGCATTAGGGGGAGTCGGTACCGGGGAGCTGTTTTTT.